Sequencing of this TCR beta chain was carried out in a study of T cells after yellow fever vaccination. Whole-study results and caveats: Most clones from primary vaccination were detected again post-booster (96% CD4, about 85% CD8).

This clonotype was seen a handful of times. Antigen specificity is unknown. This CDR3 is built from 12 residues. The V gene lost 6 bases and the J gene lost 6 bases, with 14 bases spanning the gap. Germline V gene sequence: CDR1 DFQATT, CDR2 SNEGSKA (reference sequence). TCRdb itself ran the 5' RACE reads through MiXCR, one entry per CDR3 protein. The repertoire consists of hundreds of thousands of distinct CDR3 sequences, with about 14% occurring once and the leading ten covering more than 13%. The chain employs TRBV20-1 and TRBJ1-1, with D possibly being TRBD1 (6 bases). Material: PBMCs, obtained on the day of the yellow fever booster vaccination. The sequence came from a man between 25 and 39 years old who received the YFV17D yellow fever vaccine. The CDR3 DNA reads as TGCAGTGCCCAACAGGGTGACGCTGAAGCTTTCTTT. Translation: CSAQQGDAEAFF.